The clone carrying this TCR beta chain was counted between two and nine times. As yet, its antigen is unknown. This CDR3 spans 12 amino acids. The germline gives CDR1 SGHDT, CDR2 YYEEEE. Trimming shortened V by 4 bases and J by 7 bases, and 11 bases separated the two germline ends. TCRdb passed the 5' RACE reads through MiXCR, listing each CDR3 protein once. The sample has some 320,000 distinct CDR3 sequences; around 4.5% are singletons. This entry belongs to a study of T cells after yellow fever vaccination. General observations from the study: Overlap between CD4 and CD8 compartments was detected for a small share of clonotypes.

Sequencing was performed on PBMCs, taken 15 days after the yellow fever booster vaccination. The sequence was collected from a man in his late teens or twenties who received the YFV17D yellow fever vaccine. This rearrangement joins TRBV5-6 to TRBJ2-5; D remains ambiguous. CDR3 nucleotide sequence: TGTGCCAGCAGCCCAACGGCCGGGACCCAGTACTTC. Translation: CASSPTAGTQYF.